These T cell receptor beta chains were read from a single sample in a study of cytomegalovirus exposure and HLA in healthy donors. The table came from immunoSEQ multiplex PCR; TCRdb's copy has only in-frame clones and leaves some out. The sample consists of approximately 120,000 clones, less than 80% of them appearing once. Sequenced input: PBMCs. These receptor sequences come from a woman in her forties or fifties in good health and CMV-seropositive. CDR3s leave out the opening cysteine and the closing phenylalanine or tryptophan. The size entry is marked missing in some rows and otherwise reads once, few, many or a size class.

clone size	V gene	J gene	CDR3 protein
-	TRBV6-6	TRBJ2-3	ASDGLAGFIDTQY
once	TRBV11-1	TRBJ2-7	ASSRSGYYEQY
once	TRBV7-7	TRBJ2-1	ASSPTVRNEQF
-	TRBV27	TRBJ1-5	ASSADRGPNQPQH
-	TRBV18	TRBJ1-4	ASSPFIGGGNEKLF
-	TRBV7-9	TRBJ1-3	ASSSQGGSGNTIY
-	TRBV6-5	TRBJ1-1	ASTSDRLNTEAF
-	TRBV18	TRBJ2-1	ASSTGTSGASSYNEQF
-	TRBV25-1	TRBJ2-7	ASSGADRGNYEQY
-	TRBV7-2	TRBJ2-1	ASSTTPGLAMNEQF
-	TRBV5-4	TRBJ1-5	ASSFFSGTGNQPQH
-	TRBV5-1	TRBJ2-3	ASSLEATSGSTQY
-	TRBV18	TRBJ2-2	ASSPVSGGTTGELF
-	TRBV10-3	TRBJ2-7	AIRDGTAYRYEQY
-	TRBV9	TRBJ1-2	ASSSRQGVGGYT
-	TRBV19	TRBJ1-5	ASSQGVNDQPQH
once	TRBV5-4	TRBJ2-3	ASSPKGGREVTQY
-	TRBV11-2	TRBJ2-7	ASSPPRQYSYEQY
-	TRBV9	TRBJ2-1	ASSAPGLAGGEQF
once	TRBV7-9	TRBJ2-1	ASSSGGRVLRSYNEQF
-	TRBV25-1	TRBJ2-5	ASSDVGKGGKETQY
once	TRBV7-2	TRBJ2-7	ASAEGGGSNEQY
-	TRBV7-2	TRBJ2-1	ASSPRLAGGGNEQF
-	TRBV7-9	TRBJ1-2	ASSRDRERVGYGYT
-	TRBV6-1	TRBJ1-3	ASSEQGRSGNTIY
-	TRBV6-1	TRBJ2-7	ASSSRDRGHEQY
-	TRBV7-2	TRBJ2-1	ASSRGGLGEGYNEQF
-	TRBV19	TRBJ2-7	ASSPGTGGYEQY
-	TRBV7-9	TRBJ1-2	ASRGQFRGANYGYT
-	TRBV7-8	TRBJ2-7	ASSPTGGQGAY
-	TRBV12-5	TRBJ2-7	ASGLVLGQGVYEQY